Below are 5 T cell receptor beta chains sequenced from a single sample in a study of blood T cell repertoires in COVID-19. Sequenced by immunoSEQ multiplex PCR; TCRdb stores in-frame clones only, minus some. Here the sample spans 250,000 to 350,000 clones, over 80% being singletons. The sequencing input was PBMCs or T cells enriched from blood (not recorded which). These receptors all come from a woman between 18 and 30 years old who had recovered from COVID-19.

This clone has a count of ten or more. This CDR3 is CASSLTRAHYEQYF. In DNA form, the CDR3 reads TGTGCCAGCAGCTTAACCAGGGCGCACTACGAGCAGTACTTC. This rearrangement joins TRBV13 to TRBJ2-7, with D maybe TRBD1 (5 bases). CDR1 is PRHDT and CDR2 is FYEKMQ in the germline V gene (reference sequence). V gave up 2 bases and J gave up 3 bases, with 11 bases separating them. This CDR3 contains 14 residues.

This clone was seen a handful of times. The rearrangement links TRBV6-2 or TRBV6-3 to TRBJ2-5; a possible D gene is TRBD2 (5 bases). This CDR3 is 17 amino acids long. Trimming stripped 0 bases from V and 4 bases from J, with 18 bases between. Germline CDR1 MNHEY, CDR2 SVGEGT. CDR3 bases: TGTGCCAGCAGTTACTCGAGTCAGCTCCCGCGGGCAGAGACCCAGTACTTC. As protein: CASSYSSQLPRAETQYF.

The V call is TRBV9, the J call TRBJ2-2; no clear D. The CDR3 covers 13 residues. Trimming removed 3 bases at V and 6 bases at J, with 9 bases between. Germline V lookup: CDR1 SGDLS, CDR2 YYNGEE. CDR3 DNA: TGTGCCAGCAGCGCCGAGGTGTCCGGGGAGCTGTTTTTT. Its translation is CASSAEVSGELFF.

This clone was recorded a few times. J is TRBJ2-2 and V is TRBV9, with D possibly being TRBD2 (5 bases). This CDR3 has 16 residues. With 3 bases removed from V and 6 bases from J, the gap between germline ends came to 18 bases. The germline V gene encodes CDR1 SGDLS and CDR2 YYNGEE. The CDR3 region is CASSESPMRAAGELFF. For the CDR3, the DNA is TGTGCCAGCAGCGAAAGCCCGATGAGGGCCGCCGGGGAGCTGTTTTTT.

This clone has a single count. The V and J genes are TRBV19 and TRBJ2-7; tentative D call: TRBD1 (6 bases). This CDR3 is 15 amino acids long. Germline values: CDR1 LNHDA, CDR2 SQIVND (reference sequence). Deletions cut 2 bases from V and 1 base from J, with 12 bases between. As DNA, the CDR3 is TGTGCCAGTAGTATAAGGGGGAGATTGTCCTACGAGCAGTACTTC. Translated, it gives CASSIRGRLSYEQYF. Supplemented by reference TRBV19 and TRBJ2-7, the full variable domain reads DGGITQSPKYLFRKEGQNVTLSCEQNLNHDAMYWYRQDPGQGLRLIYYSQIVNDFQKGDIAEGYSVSREKKESFPLTVTSAQKNPTAFYLCASSIRGRLSYEQYFGPGTRLTVT.